This T cell receptor beta chain was captured by sequencing in a study of T cells in tuberculosis. Study context: IGRA-negative adolescents, IGRA-positive adolescents with latent tuberculosis and adults with active tuberculosis formed this South African cohort.

Study results and limitations: GMM-specific TCRs were nearer to active tuberculosis alpha repertoires, suggesting expansion.

Profiling relied on immunoSEQ multiplex PCR, and the TCRdb table lists in-frame clones only, not all of them. The sample comprises just under 45,000 clones, around 94% of which are singletons, and around 2% rests with the top ten. Remarks on this clone: The antigen is not known.

The V end lost 3 bases, the J end lost 4 bases, and 18 bases lay between the germline ends. The germline V gene encodes CDR1 GTSNPN and CDR2 SVGIG (reference sequence). This CDR3 contains 15 residues. Each donor contributed about 110,000 T cells on average, unsorted. This sequence joins TRBV30 and TRBJ1-1, with a possible D match to TRBD1 (5 bases). This clonotype was obtained from a donor between 10 and 35 years old with latent tuberculosis or without tuberculosis infection. Some clones in this sample may be carry-over from other donors' samples. The sequencing input was PBMCs. The CDR3, as DNA: TGTGCCTGGAGGGGACTGTGGGGGGACGGCACTGAAGCTTTCTTT. This encodes CAWRGLWGDGTEAFF. The whole variable domain, filled in from reference TRBV30 and TRBJ1-1, reads SQTIHQWPATLVQPVGSPLSLECTVEGTSNPNLYWYRQAAGRGLQLLFYSVGIGQISSEVPQNLSASRPQDRQFILSSKKLLLSDSGFYLCAWRGLWGDGTEAFFGQGTRLTVV.